This TCR beta chain was observed in a study of T cell changes during pregnancy in multiple sclerosis. Trimming cost V 6 bases and J 9 bases, with 24 bases left between them. Per the germline V gene, CDR1 is SGHTA and CDR2 is FQGNSA. The CDR3 runs 16 residues. Clones were sequenced by immunoSEQ multiplex PCR, and TCRdb holds only the in-frame ones, with some missing. The sample has more than 60,000 clones, roughly nine tenths seen once. The chain uses TRBV7-2 and TRBJ2-1, with D perhaps matching TRBD2 (6 bases). The TCR sequence derives from a female donor in good health, enrolled as a control in a pregnancy study. This specimen was CD4+ T cells from peripheral blood mononuclear cells, taken in the third trimester of pregnancy. The CDR3 here is CASSFRGFGGVGEQFF. CDR3 coding DNA: TGTGCCAGCAGTTTTAGAGGGTTTGGCGGGGTAGGTGAGCAGTTCTTC.